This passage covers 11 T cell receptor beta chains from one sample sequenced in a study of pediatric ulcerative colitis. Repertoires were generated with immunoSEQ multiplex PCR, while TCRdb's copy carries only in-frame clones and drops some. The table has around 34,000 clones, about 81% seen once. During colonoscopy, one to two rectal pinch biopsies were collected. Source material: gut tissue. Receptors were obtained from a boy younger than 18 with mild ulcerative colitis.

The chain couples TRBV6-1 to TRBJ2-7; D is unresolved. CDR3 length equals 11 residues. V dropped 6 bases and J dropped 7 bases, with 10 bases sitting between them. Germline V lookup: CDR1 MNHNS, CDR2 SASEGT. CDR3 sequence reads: CASSPLGEQYF. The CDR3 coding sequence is TGTGCCAGCAGCCCCCTCGGGGAGCAGTACTTC.

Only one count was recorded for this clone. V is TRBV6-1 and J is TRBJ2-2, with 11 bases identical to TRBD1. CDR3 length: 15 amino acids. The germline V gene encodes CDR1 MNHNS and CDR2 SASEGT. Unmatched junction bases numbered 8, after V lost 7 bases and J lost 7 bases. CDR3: CASNLGQGAGGELFF. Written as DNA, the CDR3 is TGTGCCAGCAACCTAGGACAGGGGGCGGGCGGGGAGCTGTTTTTT.

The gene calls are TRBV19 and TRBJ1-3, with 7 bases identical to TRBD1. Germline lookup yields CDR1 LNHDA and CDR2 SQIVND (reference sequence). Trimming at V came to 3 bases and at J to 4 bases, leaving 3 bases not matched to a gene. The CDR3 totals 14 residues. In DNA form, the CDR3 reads TGTGCCAGTAGTATTTACAGGGGCGGAAACACCATATATTTT. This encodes CASSIYRGGNTIYF.

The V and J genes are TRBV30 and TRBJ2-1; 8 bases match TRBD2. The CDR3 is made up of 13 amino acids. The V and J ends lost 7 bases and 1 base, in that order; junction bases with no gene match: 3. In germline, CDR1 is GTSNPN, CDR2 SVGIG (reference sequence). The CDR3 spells CAFSGTSYNEQFF. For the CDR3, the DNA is TGTGCCTTTAGCGGGACTTCCTACAATGAGCAGTTCTTC. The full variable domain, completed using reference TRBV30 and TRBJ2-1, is SQTIHQWPATLVQPVGSPLSLECTVEGTSNPNLYWYRQAAGRGLQLLFYSVGIGQISSEVPQNLSASRPQDRQFILSSKKLLLSDSGFYLCAFSGTSYNEQFFGPGTRLTVL.

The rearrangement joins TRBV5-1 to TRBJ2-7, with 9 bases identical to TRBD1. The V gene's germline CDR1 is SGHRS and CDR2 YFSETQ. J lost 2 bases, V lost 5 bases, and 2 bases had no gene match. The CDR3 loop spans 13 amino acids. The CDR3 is CASRWTGAYEQYF. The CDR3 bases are TGCGCCAGCAGGTGGACAGGGGCCTACGAGCAGTACTTC.

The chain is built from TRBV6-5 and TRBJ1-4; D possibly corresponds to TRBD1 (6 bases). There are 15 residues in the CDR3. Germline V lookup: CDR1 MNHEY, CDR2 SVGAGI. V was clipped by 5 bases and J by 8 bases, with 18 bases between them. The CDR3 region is CASSPGWGAREKLFF. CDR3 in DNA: TGTGCCAGCAGTCCCGGCTGGGGGGCAAGGGAAAAACTGTTTTTT.

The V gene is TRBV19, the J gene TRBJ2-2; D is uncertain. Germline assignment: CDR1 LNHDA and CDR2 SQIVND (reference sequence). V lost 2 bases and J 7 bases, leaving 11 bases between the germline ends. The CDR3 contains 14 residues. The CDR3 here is CASSINLGNGELFF. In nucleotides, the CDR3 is TGTGCCAGTAGTATAAATCTGGGTAACGGGGAGCTGTTTTTT.

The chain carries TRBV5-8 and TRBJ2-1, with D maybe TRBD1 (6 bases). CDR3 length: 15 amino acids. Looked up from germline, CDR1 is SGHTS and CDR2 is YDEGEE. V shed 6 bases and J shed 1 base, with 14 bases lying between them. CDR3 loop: CASIHREPSYNEQFF. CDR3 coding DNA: TGTGCCAGCATCCACAGGGAGCCTTCCTACAATGAGCAGTTCTTC.

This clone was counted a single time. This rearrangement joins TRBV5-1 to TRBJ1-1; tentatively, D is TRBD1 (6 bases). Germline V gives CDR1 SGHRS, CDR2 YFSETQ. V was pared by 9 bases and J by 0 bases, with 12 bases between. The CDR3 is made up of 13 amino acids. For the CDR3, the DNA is TGCGCCACCAGAGGACAGCTGAACACTGAAGCTTTCTTT. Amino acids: CATRGQLNTEAFF.

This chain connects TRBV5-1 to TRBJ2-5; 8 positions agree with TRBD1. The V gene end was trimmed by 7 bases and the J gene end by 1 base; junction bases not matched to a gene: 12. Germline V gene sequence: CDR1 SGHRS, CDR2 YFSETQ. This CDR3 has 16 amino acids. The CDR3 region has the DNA TGCGCCAGCCAGCTAATGACAGGGGATCCCCAAGAGACCCAGTACTTC. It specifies CASQLMTGDPQETQYF.

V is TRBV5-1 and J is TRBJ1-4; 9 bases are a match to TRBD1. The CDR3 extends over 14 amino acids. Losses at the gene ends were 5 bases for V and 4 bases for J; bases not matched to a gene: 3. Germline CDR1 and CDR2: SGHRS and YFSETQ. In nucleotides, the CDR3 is TGCGCCAGCAGGCCGACAGGGGGTAATGAAAAACTGTTTTTT. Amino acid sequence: CASRPTGGNEKLFF.